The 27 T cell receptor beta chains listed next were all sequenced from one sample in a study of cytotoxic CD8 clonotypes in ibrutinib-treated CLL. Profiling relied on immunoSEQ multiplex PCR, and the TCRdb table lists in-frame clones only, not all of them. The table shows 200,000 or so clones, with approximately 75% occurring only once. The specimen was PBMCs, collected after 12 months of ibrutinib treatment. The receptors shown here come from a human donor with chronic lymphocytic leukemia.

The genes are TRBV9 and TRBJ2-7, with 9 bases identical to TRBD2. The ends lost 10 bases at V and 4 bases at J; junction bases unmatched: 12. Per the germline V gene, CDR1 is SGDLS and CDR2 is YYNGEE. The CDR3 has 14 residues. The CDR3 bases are TGTGCCGAAGTGCCGGGACTAGCCAGTTACGAGCAGTACTTC. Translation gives CAEVPGLASYEQYF.

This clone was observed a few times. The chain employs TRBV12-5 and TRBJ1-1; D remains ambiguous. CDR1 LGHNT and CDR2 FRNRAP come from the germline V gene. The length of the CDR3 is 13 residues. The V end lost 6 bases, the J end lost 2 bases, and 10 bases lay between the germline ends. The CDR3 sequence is CASGPQGNTEAFF. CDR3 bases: TGTGCTAGTGGACCCCAAGGAAACACTGAAGCTTTCTTT.

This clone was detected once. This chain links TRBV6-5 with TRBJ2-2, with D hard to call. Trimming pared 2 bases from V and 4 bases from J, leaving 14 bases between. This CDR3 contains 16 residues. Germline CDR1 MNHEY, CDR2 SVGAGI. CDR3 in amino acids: CASSYDPRKATGELFF. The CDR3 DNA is TGTGCCAGCAGTTACGATCCTAGGAAGGCCACCGGGGAGCTGTTTTTT.

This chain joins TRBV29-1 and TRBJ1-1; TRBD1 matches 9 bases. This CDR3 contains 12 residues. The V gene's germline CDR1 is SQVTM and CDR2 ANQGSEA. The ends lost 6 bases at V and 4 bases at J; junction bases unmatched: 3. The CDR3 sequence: CSVGTGSTEAFF. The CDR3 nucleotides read TGCAGCGTCGGGACAGGGAGCACTGAAGCTTTCTTT. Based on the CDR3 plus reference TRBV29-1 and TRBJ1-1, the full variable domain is SAVISQKPSRDICQRGTSLTIQCQVDSQVTMMFWYRQQPGQSLTLIATANQGSEATYESGFVIDKFPISRPNLTFSTLTVSNMSPEDSSIYLCSVGTGSTEAFFGQGTRLTVV.

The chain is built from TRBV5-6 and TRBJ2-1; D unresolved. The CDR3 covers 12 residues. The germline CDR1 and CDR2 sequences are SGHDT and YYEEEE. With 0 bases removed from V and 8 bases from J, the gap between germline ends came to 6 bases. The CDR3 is CASSLGWHEQFF. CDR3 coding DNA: TGTGCCAGCAGCTTGGGTTGGCATGAGCAGTTCTTC.

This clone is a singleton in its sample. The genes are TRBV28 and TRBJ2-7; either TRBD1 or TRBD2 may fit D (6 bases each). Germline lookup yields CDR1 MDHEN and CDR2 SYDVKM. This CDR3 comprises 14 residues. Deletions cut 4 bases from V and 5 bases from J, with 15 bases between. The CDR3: CASSSPWGAHEQYF. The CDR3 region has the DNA TGTGCCAGCAGTTCGCCGTGGGGGGCCCACGAGCAGTACTTC.

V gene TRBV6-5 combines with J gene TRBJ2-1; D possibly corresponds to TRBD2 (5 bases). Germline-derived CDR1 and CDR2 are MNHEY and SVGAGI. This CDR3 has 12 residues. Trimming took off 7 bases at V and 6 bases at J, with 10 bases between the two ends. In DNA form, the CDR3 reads TGTGCCAGCACTGGACTTACCAATGAGCAGTTCTTC. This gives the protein CASTGLTNEQFF.

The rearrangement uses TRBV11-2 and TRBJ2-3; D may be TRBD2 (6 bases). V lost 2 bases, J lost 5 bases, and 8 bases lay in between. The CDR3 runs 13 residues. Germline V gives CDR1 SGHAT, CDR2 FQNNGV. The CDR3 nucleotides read TGTGCCAGCAGCTTACCCGGGGGAGATACGCAGTATTTT. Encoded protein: CASSLPGGDTQYF.

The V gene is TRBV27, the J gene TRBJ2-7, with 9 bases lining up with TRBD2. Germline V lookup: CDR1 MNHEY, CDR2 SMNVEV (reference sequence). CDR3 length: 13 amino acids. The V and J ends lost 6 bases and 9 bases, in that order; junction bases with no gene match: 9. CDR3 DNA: TGTGCCAGCAGCTGGGGCGGGGGGGCTGCGCAGTACTTC. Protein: CASSWGGGAAQYF.

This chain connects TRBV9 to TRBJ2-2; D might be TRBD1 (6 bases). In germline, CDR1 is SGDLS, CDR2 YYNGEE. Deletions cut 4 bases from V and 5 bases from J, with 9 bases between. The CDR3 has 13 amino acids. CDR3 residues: CASSPQGTGELFF. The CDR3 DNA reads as TGTGCCAGCAGCCCCCAGGGGACCGGGGAGCTGTTTTTT.

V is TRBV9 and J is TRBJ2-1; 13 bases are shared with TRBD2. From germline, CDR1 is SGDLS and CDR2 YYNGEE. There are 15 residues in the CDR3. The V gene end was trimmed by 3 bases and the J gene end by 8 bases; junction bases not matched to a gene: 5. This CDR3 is CASSDGTSGTDEQFF. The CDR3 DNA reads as TGTGCCAGCAGCGACGGGACTAGCGGGACGGATGAGCAGTTCTTC.

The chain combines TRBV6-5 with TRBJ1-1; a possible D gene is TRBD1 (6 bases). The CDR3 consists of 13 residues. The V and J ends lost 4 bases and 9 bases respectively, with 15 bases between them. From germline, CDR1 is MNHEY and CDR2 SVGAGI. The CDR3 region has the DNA TGTGCCAGCAGTTGGGGGGGGCGCGAGCAAGCTTTCTTT. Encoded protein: CASSWGGREQAFF.

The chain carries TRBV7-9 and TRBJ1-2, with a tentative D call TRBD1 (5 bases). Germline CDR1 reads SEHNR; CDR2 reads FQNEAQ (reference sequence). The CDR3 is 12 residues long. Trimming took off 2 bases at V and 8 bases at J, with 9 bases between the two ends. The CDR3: CASSLSGSGYTF. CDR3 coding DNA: TGTGCCAGCAGCTTATCAGGGAGCGGCTACACCTTC.

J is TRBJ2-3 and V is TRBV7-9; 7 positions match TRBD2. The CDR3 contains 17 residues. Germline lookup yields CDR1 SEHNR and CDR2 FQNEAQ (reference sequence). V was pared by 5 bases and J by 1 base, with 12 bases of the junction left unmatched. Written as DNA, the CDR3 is TGTGCCAGCAGCCCGAGTTCCCTAGCGGCGGGCACAGATACGCAGTATTTT. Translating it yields CASSPSSLAAGTDTQYF.

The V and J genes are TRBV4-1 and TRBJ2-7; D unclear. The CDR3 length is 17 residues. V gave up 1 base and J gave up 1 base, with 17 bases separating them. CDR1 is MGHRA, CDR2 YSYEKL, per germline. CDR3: CASSQGPSPGQSYEQYF. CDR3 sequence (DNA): TGCGCCAGCAGCCAAGGACCTTCCCCGGGCCAGTCCTACGAGCAGTACTTC.

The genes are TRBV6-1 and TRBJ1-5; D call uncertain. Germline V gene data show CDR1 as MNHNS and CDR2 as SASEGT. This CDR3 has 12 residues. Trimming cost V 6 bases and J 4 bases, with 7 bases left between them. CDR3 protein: CASRPSNQPQHF. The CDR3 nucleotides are TGTGCCAGCAGGCCTTCGAATCAGCCCCAGCATTTT.

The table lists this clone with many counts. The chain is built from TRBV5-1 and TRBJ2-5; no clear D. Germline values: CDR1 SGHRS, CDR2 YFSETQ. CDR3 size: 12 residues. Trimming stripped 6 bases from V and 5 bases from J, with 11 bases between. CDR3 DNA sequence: TGCGCCAGCATGGGGATCGGGGAGACCCAGTACTTC. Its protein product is CASMGIGETQYF.

The CDR3 coding sequence is TGCGCCAGCAGCCACAGGGGCGAGAGAAACACCATATATTTT. Amino acid sequence: CASSHRGERNTIYF. V usage is TRBV4-1 and J usage is TRBJ1-3, with a tentative D call TRBD1 (6 bases). The CDR3 runs 14 residues. V shed 3 bases and J shed 5 bases, with 11 bases lying between them. Germline CDR1 reads MGHRA; CDR2 reads YSYEKL.

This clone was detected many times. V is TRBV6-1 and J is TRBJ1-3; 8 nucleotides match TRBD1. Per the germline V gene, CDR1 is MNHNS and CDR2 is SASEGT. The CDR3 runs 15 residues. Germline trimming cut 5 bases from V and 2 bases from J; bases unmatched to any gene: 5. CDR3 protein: CASSQTGEAGNTIYF. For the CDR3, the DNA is TGTGCCAGCAGTCAGACAGGGGAAGCTGGAAACACCATATATTTT.

CDR3 sequence: CASSQLAGLTDTQYF. In DNA form, the CDR3 reads TGCGCCAGCAGCCAGCTAGCGGGACTCACAGATACGCAGTATTTT. The chain combines TRBV4-1 with TRBJ2-3, with 9 bases identical to TRBD2. The CDR3 loop spans 15 amino acids. CDR1 MGHRA and CDR2 YSYEKL come from the germline V gene. V was pared by 3 bases and J by 2 bases, with 3 bases of the junction left unmatched.

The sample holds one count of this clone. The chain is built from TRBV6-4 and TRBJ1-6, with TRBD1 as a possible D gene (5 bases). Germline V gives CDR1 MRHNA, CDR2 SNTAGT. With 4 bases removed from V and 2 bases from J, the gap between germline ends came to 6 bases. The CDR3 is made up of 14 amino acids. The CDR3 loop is CASSADTYNSPLHF. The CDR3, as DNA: TGTGCCAGCAGTGCGGACACCTATAATTCACCCCTCCACTTT.

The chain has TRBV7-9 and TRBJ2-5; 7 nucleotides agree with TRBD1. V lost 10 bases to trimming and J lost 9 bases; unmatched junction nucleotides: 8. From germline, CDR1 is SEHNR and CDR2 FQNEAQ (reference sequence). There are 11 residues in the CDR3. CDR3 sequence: CAIQNTGAQYF. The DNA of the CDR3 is TGTGCCATCCAGAACACAGGGGCCCAGTACTTC.

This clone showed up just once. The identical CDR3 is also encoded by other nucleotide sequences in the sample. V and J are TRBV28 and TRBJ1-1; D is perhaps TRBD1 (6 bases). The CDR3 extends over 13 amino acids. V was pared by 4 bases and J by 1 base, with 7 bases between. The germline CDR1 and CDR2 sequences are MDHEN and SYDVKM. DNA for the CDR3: TGTGCCAGCAGTTCGGGACAGAACACTGAAGCTTTCTTT. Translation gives CASSSGQNTEAFF.

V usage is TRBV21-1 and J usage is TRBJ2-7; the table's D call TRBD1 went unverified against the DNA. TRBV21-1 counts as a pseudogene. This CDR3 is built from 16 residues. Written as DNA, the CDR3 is TGTGCCAGCAGCATCCCTCGGGACAGGGAATCCCCCGAGCAGTACTTC. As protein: CASSIPRDRESPEQYF.

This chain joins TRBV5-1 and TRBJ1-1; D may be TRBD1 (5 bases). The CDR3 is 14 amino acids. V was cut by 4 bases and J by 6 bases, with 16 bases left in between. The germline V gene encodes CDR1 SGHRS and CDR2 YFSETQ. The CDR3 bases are TGCGCCAGCAGCCTTTGGGTCGGGACGTCTGAAGCTTTCTTT. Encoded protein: CASSLWVGTSEAFF.

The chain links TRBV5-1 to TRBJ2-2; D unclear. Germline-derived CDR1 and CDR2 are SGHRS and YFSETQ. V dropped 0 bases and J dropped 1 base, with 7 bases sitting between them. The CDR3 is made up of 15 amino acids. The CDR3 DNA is TGCGCCAGCAGCTTGGCCGGTCAGAACACCGGGGAGCTGTTTTTT. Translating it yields CASSLAGQNTGELFF.

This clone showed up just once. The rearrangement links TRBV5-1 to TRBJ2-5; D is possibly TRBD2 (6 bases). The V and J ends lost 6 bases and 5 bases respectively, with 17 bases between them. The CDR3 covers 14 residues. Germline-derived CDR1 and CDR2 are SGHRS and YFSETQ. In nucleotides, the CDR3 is TGCGCCAGCAAGGTGGGGACTCAATCGGAGACCCAGTACTTC. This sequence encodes CASKVGTQSETQYF.